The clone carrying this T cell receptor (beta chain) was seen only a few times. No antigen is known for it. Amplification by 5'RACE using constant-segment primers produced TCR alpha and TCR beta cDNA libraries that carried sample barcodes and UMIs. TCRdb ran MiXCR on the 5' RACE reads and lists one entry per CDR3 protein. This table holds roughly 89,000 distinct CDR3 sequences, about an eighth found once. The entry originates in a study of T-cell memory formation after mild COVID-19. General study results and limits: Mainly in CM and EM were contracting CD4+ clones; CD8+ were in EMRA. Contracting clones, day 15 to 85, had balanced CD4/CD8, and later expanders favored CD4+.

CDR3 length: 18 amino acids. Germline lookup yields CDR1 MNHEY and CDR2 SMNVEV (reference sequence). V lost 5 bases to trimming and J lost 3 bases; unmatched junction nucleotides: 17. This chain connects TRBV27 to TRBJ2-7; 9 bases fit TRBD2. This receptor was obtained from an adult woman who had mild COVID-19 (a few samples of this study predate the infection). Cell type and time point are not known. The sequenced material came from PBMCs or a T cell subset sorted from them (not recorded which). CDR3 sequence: CASSPHQGTSGPVYEQYF. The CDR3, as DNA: TGTGCCAGCAGTCCCCACCAGGGTACTAGCGGGCCCGTCTACGAGCAGTACTTC.